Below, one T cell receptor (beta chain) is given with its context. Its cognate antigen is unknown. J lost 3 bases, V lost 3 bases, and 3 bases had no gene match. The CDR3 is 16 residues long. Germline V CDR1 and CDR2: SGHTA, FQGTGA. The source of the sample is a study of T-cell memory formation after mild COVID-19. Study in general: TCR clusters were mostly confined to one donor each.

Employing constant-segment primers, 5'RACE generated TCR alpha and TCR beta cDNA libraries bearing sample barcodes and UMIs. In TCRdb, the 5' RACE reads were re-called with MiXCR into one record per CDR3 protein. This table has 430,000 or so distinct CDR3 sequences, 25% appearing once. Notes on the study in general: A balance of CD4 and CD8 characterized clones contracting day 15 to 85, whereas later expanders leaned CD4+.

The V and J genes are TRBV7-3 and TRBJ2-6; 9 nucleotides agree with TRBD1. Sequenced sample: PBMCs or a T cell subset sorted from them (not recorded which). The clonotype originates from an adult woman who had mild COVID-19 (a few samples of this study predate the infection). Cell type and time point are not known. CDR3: CASSLTGGDGANVLTF. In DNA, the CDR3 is TGTGCCAGCAGCTTGACAGGGGGTGATGGGGCCAACGTCCTGACTTTC.